A selection of T cell receptor beta chains follows, all from one sample in a study of blood T cell repertoires in COVID-19. Method: immunoSEQ multiplex PCR; TCRdb's copy keeps in-frame clones and lacks some. The data show 150,000 to 200,000 clones, around 90% seen once. The sequenced material came from peripheral blood. The receptors derive from a man between 40 and 49 years old with active or convalescent COVID-19. The conserved cysteine and the conserved F or W are not part of the CDR3 here.

>TRBV6-7|TRBJ2-7
ASSTRDRVGEQY
>TRBV5-1|TRBJ1-1
ASSLVGQVDAF
>TRBV27|TRBJ2-2
ASSGANTGELF
>TRBV7-6|TRBJ1-6
ASGTGNSPLH
>TRBV28|TRBJ1-2
ASSLQNYGYT
>TRBV15|TRBJ2-5
ATTRDRGAGETQY
>TRBV19|TRBJ1-3
ASTLAHGNTIY
>TRBV5-3|TRBJ1-5
ARSSPGKQGLGQPQH
>TRBV4-1|TRBJ1-5
ASSQVGNWQGSYSNQPQH
>TRBV7-2|TRBJ1-6
ASSLSGVSSYNSPLH
>TRBV4-2|TRBJ1-2
ASSQETRLYGYT
>TRBV5-1|TRBJ1-2
ASSATGEDGNYGYT
>TRBV3-1/TRBV3-2|TRBJ2-1
ASSQGVQTYNEQF
>TRBV11-3|TRBJ2-3
ASSLGGGGADTQY
>TRBV12-5|TRBJ2-7
ASGLEAGGPDEQY
>TRBV3-1/TRBV3-2|TRBJ1-6
ASRGPGGYNSPLH
>TRBV3-1/TRBV3-2|TRBJ1-2
ASSQDTGGNYGYT
>TRBV2|TRBJ1-2
ATRQGNYGYT
>TRBV5-5|TRBJ1-5
ASSSGQGYQPQH
>TRBV28|TRBJ1-4
ASRDRGTANEKLF
>TRBV30|TRBJ2-2
AWSLSQPGELF
>TRBV11-1|TRBJ2-1
ASSLGLVGNEQF
>TRBV3-1/TRBV3-2|TRBJ1-6
ASSQDWANSPLH
>TRBV5-6|TRBJ1-4
ASSLGAGGKGEKLF
>TRBV2|TRBJ1-4
ASNLNSGGEKLF
>TRBV28|TRBJ2-1
ASSLTGLLSSYNEQF
>TRBV28|TRBJ2-5
ASSLTGGWVGETQY
>TRBV9|TRBJ2-3
ASSPSLTSLEDTQY
>TRBV4-1|TRBJ1-6
ASSQFHRGDNSPLH
>TRBV11-3|TRBJ2-7
ASSLVVSSYEQY
>TRBV5-1|TRBJ2-2
ASSPTGGVSTGELF
>TRBV7-8|TRBJ2-2
ASSKLAGGSGELF
>TRBV5-1|TRBJ2-3
ASSQTSVTDTQY
>TRBV3-1/TRBV3-2|TRBJ2-7
ASSQAQGPPYEQY
>TRBV9|TRBJ2-7
ASSALAGGPDEQY
>TRBV30|TRBJ1-4
AWSYRDNEKLF
>TRBV28|TRBJ1-3
ASTRDPTGAGNTIY
>TRBV11-3|TRBJ2-1
ASSSRGGLGDEQF
>TRBV3-1/TRBV3-2|TRBJ1-2
ASSQPRQGLYGYT
>TRBV11-2|TRBJ1-1
ASSLVAGGFSTEAF
>TRBV7-9|TRBJ1-4
ASSSSTKGNEKLF
>TRBV18|TRBJ2-5
ASSRDRDVETQY
>TRBV7-2|TRBJ1-2
ASRLNRDSHYGYT
>TRBV5-4|TRBJ2-2
ASSLERTSTGELF
>TRBV15|TRBJ1-6
ATSGRTANRSSYNSPLH
>TRBV13|TRBJ1-6
ASSLGTTNSPLH
>TRBV19|TRBJ2-5
ASSITDQETQY
>TRBV9|TRBJ2-2
ASSAPSGGANTGELF
>TRBV3-1/TRBV3-2|TRBJ2-3
ASSQVGALDTQY
>TRBV6-2/TRBV6-3|TRBJ2-5
ASSLGTGMRETQY
>TRBV6-1|TRBJ1-5
ASSGGLRSNIGNQPQH
>TRBV2|TRBJ1-1
ASILRGVRTEAF
>TRBV10-2|TRBJ2-1
ASSTSHIIDEQF
>TRBV19|TRBJ1-1
ASSDPGANTEAF
>TRBV27|TRBJ1-2
ASSFRGPTGGADYGYT
>TRBV6-5|TRBJ1-2
ASTPGQAAYGYT
>TRBV30|TRBJ1-4
AWRSQGALEKLF